The 27 T cell receptor beta chains in this list originate from one sample, sequenced in a study of technical replicates of blood from a handful of donors (dated by TCRdb to the late 2010s). Libraries were constructed by the immunoSEQ multiplex PCR assay. This immuneACCESS table, as held by TCRdb, lists in-frame sequences with V and J called but not all clones. Of the missing ones, under half trace to an unresolved V gene in checked studies; the others have no known cause. A total of tens of thousands of clones appear in this sample, over 90% of them only once. Over 0.2% of the sample comes from the top ten. The specimen was T cells isolated from PBMCs. All receptors come from a human donor in good health.

The chain couples TRBV6-5 to TRBJ2-2; no firm D call. V dropped 4 bases and J dropped 5 bases, with 8 bases sitting between them. Germline CDR1 reads MNHEY; CDR2 reads SVGAGI. The CDR3 is made up of 13 amino acids. The CDR3: CASSSGATGELFF. The CDR3 bases are TGTGCCAGCAGTTCTGGAGCTACCGGGGAGCTGTTTTTT.

This sequence joins TRBV25-1 and TRBJ1-2, with D maybe TRBD1 (5 bases). The V gene lost 6 bases and the J gene lost 3 bases, with 8 bases spanning the gap. CDR1 is MGHDK, CDR2 SYGVNS, per germline. This CDR3 comprises 12 residues. The CDR3 nucleotides read TGTGCCAGCAGCAGGGTTGACTATGGCTACACCTTC. Protein: CASSRVDYGYTF.

V and J are TRBV9 and TRBJ1-3; D gene unclear. CDR1 is SGDLS, CDR2 YYNGEE, per germline. V dropped 4 bases and J dropped 1 base, with 15 bases sitting between them. CDR3 length equals 16 residues. CDR3: CASSLTAGSSGNTIYF. As DNA, the CDR3 is TGTGCCAGCAGCCTCACGGCGGGCTCATCTGGAAACACCATATATTTT.

The chain combines TRBV5-1 with TRBJ2-1; D unclear. This CDR3 has 13 amino acids. Trimming cost V 0 bases and J 6 bases, with 7 bases left between them. In germline, CDR1 is SGHRS, CDR2 YFSETQ. The CDR3 nucleotides read TGCGCCAGCAGCTTGGTTTCGCGCAATGAGCAGTTCTTC. Its translation is CASSLVSRNEQFF. Based on the CDR3 plus reference TRBV5-1 and TRBJ2-1, the full variable domain is KAGVTQTPRYLIKTRGQQVTLSCSPISGHRSVSWYQQTPGQGLQFLFEYFSETQRNKGNFPGRFSGRQFSNSRSEMNVSTLELGDSALYLCASSLVSRNEQFFGPGTRLTVL.

The rearrangement uses TRBV11-2 and TRBJ1-4; D call uncertain. This CDR3 comprises 16 residues. Trimming took off 1 base at V and 0 bases at J, with 9 bases between the two ends. The germline CDR1 and CDR2 sequences are SGHAT and FQNNGV. CDR3 nucleotides: TGTGCCAGCAGCTTAGGGAGAGATGCAACTAATGAAAAACTGTTTTTT. This gives the protein CASSLGRDATNEKLFF.

The chain uses TRBV5-1 and TRBJ2-3; TRBD2 agrees at 9 bases. CDR3 length: 14 residues. Per the germline V gene, CDR1 is SGHRS and CDR2 is YFSETQ. Losses at the gene ends were 4 bases for V and 8 bases for J; bases not matched to a gene: 8. The CDR3 coding sequence is TGCGCCAGCAGCCTACCCTTGACTAGCGGTACGCAGTATTTT. Its protein product is CASSLPLTSGTQYF.

The gene calls are TRBV5-5 and TRBJ1-2; TRBD1 is a possible D gene (6 bases). V lost 4 bases, J lost 4 bases, and 8 bases lay in between. The CDR3 is made up of 12 amino acids. The germline V gene encodes CDR1 SGHKS and CDR2 YYEKEE (reference sequence). The CDR3 coding sequence is TGTGCCAGCAGCCCAGGGGTCTATGGCTACACCTTC. Protein sequence: CASSPGVYGYTF.

The chain combines TRBV5-1 with TRBJ2-5; D not resolved. Germline V gene lookup returns CDR1 SGHRS and CDR2 YFSETQ. This CDR3 has 14 residues. The V gene lost 2 bases and the J gene lost 1 base, with 9 bases spanning the gap. CDR3 residues: CASSFMGPQETQYF. CDR3 DNA: TGCGCCAGCAGCTTTATGGGCCCCCAAGAGACCCAGTACTTC.

The genes are TRBV10-1 and TRBJ2-2; 10 positions agree with TRBD2. The V gene's germline CDR1 is WNHNN and CDR2 SYGVQD (reference sequence). V was pared by 2 bases and J by 6 bases, with 3 bases of the junction left unmatched. This CDR3 spans 15 amino acids. CDR3 residues: CASSESGGAPGELFF. The CDR3 bases are TGCGCCAGCAGTGAGAGCGGGGGGGCCCCCGGGGAGCTGTTTTTT.

The chain uses TRBV28 and TRBJ1-5, with D possibly matching TRBD1 (6 bases). Germline V gene lookup returns CDR1 MDHEN and CDR2 SYDVKM. Trimming took 9 bases from V and 7 from J, leaving 16 bases between them. CDR3 length: 13 residues. CDR3 region: CASKGGDLQPQHF. The CDR3 DNA reads TGTGCCAGTAAAGGGGGGGACCTACAGCCCCAGCATTTT.

This clone was observed a handful of times. This sequence joins TRBV7-6 and TRBJ1-3, with 8 positions matching TRBD1. CDR1 is SGHVS and CDR2 is FNYEAQ in the germline V gene. The CDR3 extends over 17 amino acids. V dropped 4 bases and J dropped 0; count of bases not matched to a gene: 8. The CDR3 spells CASSSDRGRLSGNTIYF. CDR3 DNA sequence: TGTGCCAGCAGCTCAGACAGGGGACGACTCTCTGGAAACACCATATATTTT.

The genes are TRBV28 and TRBJ2-1, with D hard to call. Trimming shortened V by 5 bases and J by 0 bases, and 11 bases separated the two germline ends. CDR3 length equals 15 residues. CDR1 MDHEN and CDR2 SYDVKM come from the germline V gene. The CDR3 bases are TGTGCCAGCAGTGACTTACCAAGCTCCTACAATGAGCAGTTCTTC. Protein sequence: CASSDLPSSYNEQFF.

The chain is built from TRBV5-1 and TRBJ1-2; TRBD1 aligns across 9 bases. The germline gives CDR1 SGHRS, CDR2 YFSETQ. This CDR3 is 17 amino acids long. V lost 0 bases, J lost 3 bases, and 9 bases stayed unmatched. The CDR3 is CASSLVWDRAQDYGYTF. The CDR3, as DNA: TGCGCCAGCAGCTTGGTTTGGGACAGGGCCCAGGACTATGGCTACACCTTC. The full variable domain, completed using reference TRBV5-1 and TRBJ1-2, is KAGVTQTPRYLIKTRGQQVTLSCSPISGHRSVSWYQQTPGQGLQFLFEYFSETQRNKGNFPGRFSGRQFSNSRSEMNVSTLELGDSALYLCASSLVWDRAQDYGYTFGSGTRLTVV.

The V gene is TRBV30, the J gene TRBJ1-2; 7 nucleotides align to TRBD1. The CDR3 is made up of 14 amino acids. CDR1 and CDR2 from the germline V gene are GTSNPN and SVGIG (reference sequence). The trim removed 1 base at V and 7 bases at J, leaving 9 bases unmatched. Written as DNA, the CDR3 is TGTGCCTGGAGTGGACAGGGCCGCATCTCTGGCTACACCTTC. Its translation is CAWSGQGRISGYTF.

The CDR3: CASRKGGQGAQSQPQHF. The CDR3 DNA sequence: TGTGCCAGTAGAAAGGGAGGACAGGGGGCGCAGAGTCAGCCCCAGCATTTT. The chain combines TRBV19 with TRBJ1-5, with TRBD1 identical over 11 bases. Germline trimming cut 6 bases from V and 6 bases from J; bases unmatched to any gene: 13. Germline CDR1 LNHDA, CDR2 SQIVND (reference sequence). CDR3 length equals 17 residues.

This clone was detected a few times. The CDR3 sequence: CASNSGRGEKLFF. The CDR3 DNA sequence: TGCGCCAGCAACTCAGGGAGGGGTGAAAAACTGTTTTTT. The rearrangement links TRBV5-1 to TRBJ1-4; D is perhaps TRBD1 (5 bases). The CDR3 is made up of 13 amino acids. Germline V gene sequence: CDR1 SGHRS, CDR2 YFSETQ. Trimming shortened V by 6 bases and J by 7 bases, and 13 bases separated the two germline ends.

This clone has just a few counts. The CDR3, as DNA: TGCGCCAGCAGCTTGGTTACAGGGAGTACAGGCTCCTCCTACGAGCAGTACTTC. It codes for CASSLVTGSTGSSYEQYF. The gene calls are TRBV5-1 and TRBJ2-7, with D tentatively TRBD1 (6 bases). The V end was cut by 0 bases, the J end by 0 bases, with 19 bases between. The CDR3 spans 18 residues. Germline values: CDR1 SGHRS, CDR2 YFSETQ.

The chain combines TRBV4-2 with TRBJ2-1, with 10 positions matching TRBD2. Germline V lookup: CDR1 LGHNA, CDR2 YNFKEQ. Germline trimming cut 0 bases from V and 5 bases from J; bases unmatched to any gene: 7. CDR3 length: 17 amino acids. The CDR3 here is CASSQDQAGGPHNEQFF. The CDR3 bases are TGTGCCAGCAGCCAAGATCAAGCGGGGGGGCCCCACAATGAGCAGTTCTTC.

The chain has TRBV18 and TRBJ1-2, with 8 bases that match TRBD1. J lost 4 bases, V lost 6 bases, and 16 bases had no gene match. CDR3 length equals 17 residues. CDR1 is KGHSH, CDR2 LQKENI, per germline. The CDR3 reads CASSPSRGAGGGYGYTF. CDR3 in DNA: TGTGCCAGCTCGCCGTCGCGCGGGGCAGGGGGCGGCTATGGCTACACCTTC.

V usage is TRBV6-5 and J usage is TRBJ1-2; D is ambiguous. Trimming cost V 7 bases and J 8 bases, with 14 bases left between them. The CDR3 is 12 amino acids. Germline loops: CDR1 MNHEY, CDR2 SVGAGI. CDR3 nucleotides: TGTGCCAGCACTTTGCGGGGAGTAGGCTACACCTTC. It translates to CASTLRGVGYTF.

J is TRBJ2-5 and V is TRBV7-2; a weak D match, TRBD2 (5 bases). The germline V gene encodes CDR1 SGHTA and CDR2 FQGNSA. CDR3 size: 16 residues. The V gene lost 5 bases and the J gene lost 2 bases, with 18 bases spanning the gap. The CDR3 DNA reads TGTGCCAGCAGCGAAGGATATTGGACGGGGCAAGAGACCCAGTACTTC. Its translation is CASSEGYWTGQETQYF.

This clone was found a few times. A read error may produce the germline difference seen at one junction end. DNA for the CDR3: TGCGCCAGCGGCTTAAGCTTGGCCGGGGAGCTGTTTTTT. Encoded protein: CASGLSLAGELFF. V and J are TRBV5-1 and TRBJ2-2; D remains ambiguous. Germline CDR1 reads SGHRS; CDR2 reads YFSETQ. This CDR3 is 13 amino acids long.

The rearrangement uses TRBV5-1 and TRBJ2-1, with 7 bases that match TRBD1. The CDR3 is 14 residues long. V lost 4 bases to trimming and J lost 4 bases; unmatched junction nucleotides: 5. Germline V gene data show CDR1 as SGHRS and CDR2 as YFSETQ. CDR3: CASSLGTAYNEQFF. Written as DNA, the CDR3 is TGCGCCAGCAGCCTCGGGACAGCGTACAATGAGCAGTTCTTC.

Points on this clone: This likely comes from a read error, as the CDR3 has no conserved phenylalanine or tryptophan at its end. The chain couples TRBV4-1 to TRBJ1-3; D is uncertain. This CDR3 comprises 15 residues. V was shortened by 0 bases and J by 2 bases, with 8 bases between the two germline ends. Germline CDR1 MGHRA, CDR2 YSYEKL. The CDR3 protein is CASSQDRSAGNTIYL. The CDR3 DNA is TGCGCCAGCAGCCAAGATCGGAGTGCTGGAAACACCATATATCTT.

Only one count was recorded for this clone. This chain uses TRBV5-1 with TRBJ1-4; D is unresolved. This CDR3 is 13 amino acids long. Trimming pared 5 bases from V and 6 bases from J, leaving 11 bases between. CDR1 is SGHRS, CDR2 YFSETQ, per germline. In DNA form, the CDR3 reads TGCGCCAGCAGTTGGCTACGGGATGAAAAACTGTTTTTT. Translating gives CASSWLRDEKLFF.

The V call is TRBV2, the J call TRBJ2-5; tentatively, D is TRBD2 (6 bases). The CDR3 covers 13 residues. V lost 8 bases and J 5 bases, leaving 15 bases between the germline ends. Germline loops: CDR1 SNHLY, CDR2 FYNNEI. The CDR3 DNA reads TGTGCCAGCCGCCGAGAGGGGAGGGAGACCCAGTACTTC. Its translation: CASRREGRETQYF.

The chain couples TRBV7-8 to TRBJ1-1; 8 bases fit TRBD1. Germline assignment: CDR1 SGHVS and CDR2 FQNEAQ. The J segment lost 3 bases and the V segment lost 1 base, leaving 1 base of the junction unmatched. CDR3 length equals 14 residues. The chain's CDR3 is CASSLVQGDTEAFF. CDR3 bases: TGTGCCAGCAGCTTAGTACAGGGGGACACTGAAGCTTTCTTT.